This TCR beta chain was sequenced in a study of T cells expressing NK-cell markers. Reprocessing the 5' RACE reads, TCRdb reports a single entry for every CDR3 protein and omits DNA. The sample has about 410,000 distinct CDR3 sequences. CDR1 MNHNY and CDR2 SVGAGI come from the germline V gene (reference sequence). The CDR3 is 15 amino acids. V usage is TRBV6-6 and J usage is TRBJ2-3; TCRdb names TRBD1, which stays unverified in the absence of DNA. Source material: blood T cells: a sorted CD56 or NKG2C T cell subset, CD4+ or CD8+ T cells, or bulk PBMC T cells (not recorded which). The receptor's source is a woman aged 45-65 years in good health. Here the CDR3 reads CASSYGRLATDTQYF.